In its sample, the clone carrying this T cell receptor beta chain was seen once. Seattle patients were enrolled while actively infected and followed longitudinally. The CDR3 consists of 14 residues. Trimming cost V 6 bases and J 0 bases, with 9 bases left between them. The germline V gene encodes CDR1 SGHVS and CDR2 FQNEAQ. These data come from a study of blood T cell repertoires in COVID-19. Study details: Specimens from acute and convalescent COVID-19 originated in the United States, Italy and Spain.

Authors' data handling: Reference gene primer amplification yielded estimated nucleated cell counts. The protocol was immunoSEQ multiplex PCR, while the TCRdb copy is restricted to in-frame clones and leaves out a portion. V, J and clone size reflect that table, while D and trimming were determined from the DNA. The sample lists 150,000 to 160,000 clones, approximately 83% occurring once. The rearrangement uses TRBV7-8 and TRBJ1-3; D uncertain. The receptor was derived from a woman aged 55 to 70 with COVID-19, enrolled during active disease. The sequencing sample was made of peripheral blood. Here the CDR3 DNA reads TGTGCCAGCAGACAAACGGGCTCTGGAAACACCATATATTTT. Its protein product is CASRQTGSGNTIYF.